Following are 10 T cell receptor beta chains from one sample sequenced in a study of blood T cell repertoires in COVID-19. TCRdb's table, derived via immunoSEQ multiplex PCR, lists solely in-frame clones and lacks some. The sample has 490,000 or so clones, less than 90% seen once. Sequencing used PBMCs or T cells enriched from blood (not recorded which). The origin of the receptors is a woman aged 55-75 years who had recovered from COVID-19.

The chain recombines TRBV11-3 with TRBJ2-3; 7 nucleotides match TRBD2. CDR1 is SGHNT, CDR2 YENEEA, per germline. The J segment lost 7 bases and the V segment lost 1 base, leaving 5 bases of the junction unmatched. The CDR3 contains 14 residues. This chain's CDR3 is CASSLVGGWNTQYF. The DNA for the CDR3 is TGTGCCAGCAGCTTAGTCGGGGGGTGGAATACGCAGTATTTT.

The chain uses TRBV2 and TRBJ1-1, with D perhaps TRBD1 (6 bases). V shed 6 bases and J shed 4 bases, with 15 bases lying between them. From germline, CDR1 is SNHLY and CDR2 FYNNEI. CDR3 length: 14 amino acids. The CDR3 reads CASRNRDLGTEAFF. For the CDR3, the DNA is TGTGCCAGCAGAAACAGGGACCTGGGCACTGAAGCTTTCTTT.

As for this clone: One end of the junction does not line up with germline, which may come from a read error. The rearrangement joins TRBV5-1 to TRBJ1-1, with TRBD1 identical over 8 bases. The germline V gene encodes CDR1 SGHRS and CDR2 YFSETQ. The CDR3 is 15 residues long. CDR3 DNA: TGCGCCAGCAGCTTGGAGACAGGGGTGAAAACTGAAGCTTTCTTT. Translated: CASSLETGVKTEAFF.

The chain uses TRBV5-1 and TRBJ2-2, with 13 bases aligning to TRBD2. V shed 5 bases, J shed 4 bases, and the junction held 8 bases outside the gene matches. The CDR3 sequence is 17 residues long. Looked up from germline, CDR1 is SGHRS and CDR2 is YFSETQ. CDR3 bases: TGCGCCAGCAGAAGACTAGCGGGGGGCGTTCCCACCGGGGAGCTGTTTTTT. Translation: CASRRLAGGVPTGELFF.

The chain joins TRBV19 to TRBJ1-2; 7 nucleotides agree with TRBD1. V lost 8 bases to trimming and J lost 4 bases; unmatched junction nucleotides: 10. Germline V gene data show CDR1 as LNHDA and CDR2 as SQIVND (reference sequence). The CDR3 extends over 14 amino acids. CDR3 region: CASRPTGMVYGYTF. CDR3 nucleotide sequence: TGTGCCAGTCGCCCGACAGGGATGGTCTATGGCTACACCTTC.

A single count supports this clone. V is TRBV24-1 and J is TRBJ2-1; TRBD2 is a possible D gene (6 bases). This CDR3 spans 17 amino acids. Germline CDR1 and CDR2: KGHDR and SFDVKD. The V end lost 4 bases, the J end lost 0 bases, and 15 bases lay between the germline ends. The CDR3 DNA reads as TGTGCCACCAGTGACCCCAGGCGGGAAAGCTCCTACAATGAGCAGTTCTTC. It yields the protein CATSDPRRESSYNEQFF.

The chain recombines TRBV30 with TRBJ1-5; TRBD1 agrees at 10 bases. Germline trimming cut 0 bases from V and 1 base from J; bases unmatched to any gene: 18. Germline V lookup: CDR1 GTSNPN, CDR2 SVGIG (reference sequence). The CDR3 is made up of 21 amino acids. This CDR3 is CAWSVKGVWIRDRGSNQPQHF. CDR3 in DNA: TGTGCCTGGAGTGTAAAGGGGGTTTGGATCCGGGACAGGGGCAGCAATCAGCCCCAGCATTTT.

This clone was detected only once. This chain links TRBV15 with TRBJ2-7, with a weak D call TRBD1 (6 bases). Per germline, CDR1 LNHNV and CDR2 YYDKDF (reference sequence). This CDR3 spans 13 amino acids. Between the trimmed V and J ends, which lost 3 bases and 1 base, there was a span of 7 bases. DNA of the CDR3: TGTGCCACCAGCAGCGACAGGTCCTACGAGCAGTACTTC. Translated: CATSSDRSYEQYF.

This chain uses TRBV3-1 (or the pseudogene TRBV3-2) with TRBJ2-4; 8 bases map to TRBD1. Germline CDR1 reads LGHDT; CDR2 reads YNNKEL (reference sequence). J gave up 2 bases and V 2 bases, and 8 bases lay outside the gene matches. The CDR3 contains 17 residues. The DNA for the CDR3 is TGTGCCAGCAGCCAATACGGTGGACAGGGAACCAAAAACATTCAGTACTTC. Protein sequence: CASSQYGGQGTKNIQYF.

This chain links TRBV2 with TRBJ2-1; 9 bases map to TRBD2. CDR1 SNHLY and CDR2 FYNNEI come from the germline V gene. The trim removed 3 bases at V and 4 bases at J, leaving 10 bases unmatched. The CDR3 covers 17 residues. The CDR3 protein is CASSEGRRRGGYNEQFF. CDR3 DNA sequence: TGTGCCAGCAGTGAGGGTAGGAGGCGGGGGGGATACAATGAGCAGTTCTTC.